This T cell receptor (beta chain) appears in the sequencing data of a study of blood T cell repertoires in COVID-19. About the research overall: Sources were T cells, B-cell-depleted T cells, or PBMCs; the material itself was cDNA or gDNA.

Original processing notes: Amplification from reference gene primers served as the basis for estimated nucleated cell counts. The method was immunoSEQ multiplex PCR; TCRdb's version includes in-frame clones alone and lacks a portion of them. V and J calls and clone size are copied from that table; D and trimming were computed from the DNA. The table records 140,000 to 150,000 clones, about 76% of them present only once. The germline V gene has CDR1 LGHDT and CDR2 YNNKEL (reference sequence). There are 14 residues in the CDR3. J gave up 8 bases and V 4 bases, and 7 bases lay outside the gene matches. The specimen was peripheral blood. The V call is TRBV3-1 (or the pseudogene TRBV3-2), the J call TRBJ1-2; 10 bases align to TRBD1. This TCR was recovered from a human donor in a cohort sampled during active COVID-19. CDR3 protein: CASSRGQGGEGYTF. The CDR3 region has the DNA TGTGCCAGCAGCCGAGGACAGGGGGGAGAAGGCTACACCTTC.